This T cell receptor beta chain was captured in a study of blood T cell repertoires in COVID-19. Libraries were prepared by immunoSEQ multiplex PCR; TCRdb keeps only in-frame clonotypes and omits some of them. The data show 150,000 or so clones, about nine tenths seen once. The CDR3 length is 14 residues. V lost 0 bases to trimming and J lost 0 bases, with 6 bases between them. Germline CDR1 is MNHEY and CDR2 is SVGEGT. The sequence was obtained from a woman in her forties who had been exposed to COVID-19. V gene TRBV6-2 or TRBV6-3 combines with J gene TRBJ2-7; possible D gene TRBD2, 5 bases. Specimen: PBMCs or T cells enriched from blood (not recorded which). CDR3 protein: CASSYSSASYEQYF. In DNA form, the CDR3 reads TGTGCCAGCAGTTACTCTAGCGCCTCCTACGAGCAGTACTTC.